This T cell receptor beta chain was documented in a study of T cell changes during pregnancy in multiple sclerosis. TCRdb's table, derived via immunoSEQ multiplex PCR, lists solely in-frame clones and lacks some. The sample shows 35,000 to 40,000 clones, about 92% of them seen only once. CDR1 is SGHDT and CDR2 is YYEEEE in the germline V gene. Trimming took off 2 bases at V and 1 base at J, with 14 bases between the two ends. This CDR3 region has 16 residues. The source is a female donor with multiple sclerosis, enrolled in a pregnancy study. The V and J genes are TRBV5-6 and TRBJ2-3; D is perhaps TRBD1 (6 bases). The sample was CD8+ T cells from peripheral blood mononuclear cells, taken in the third trimester of pregnancy. CDR3 sequence reads: CASSFGSQGRTDTQYF. DNA of the CDR3: TGTGCCAGCAGCTTTGGTTCACAGGGTCGCACAGATACGCAGTATTTT.